Each of the 5 T cell receptor beta chains below was sequenced from the same sample in a study of cytomegalovirus exposure and HLA in healthy donors. PCR amplification relied on 60 Vbeta primers (plus 13 Jbeta primers). The protocol was immunoSEQ multiplex PCR, while the TCRdb copy is restricted to in-frame clones and leaves out a portion. Of roughly 100,000 clones listed, 70% to 85% were seen once; the top ten hold about 0.8%. The material sequenced was PBMCs. The receptor set was obtained from a boy aged 5-17 years in good health and CMV-seronegative.

The rearrangement joins TRBV27 to TRBJ1-6; 7 bases are a match to TRBD1. This CDR3 region has 14 residues. V shed 5 bases, J shed 10 bases, and the junction held 8 bases outside the gene matches. Germline CDR1 MNHEY, CDR2 SMNVEV (reference sequence). CDR3 residues: CASSPGAGGSPLHF. The DNA of the CDR3 is TGTGCCAGCAGTCCCGGGGCAGGGGGGTCACCCCTCCACTTT.

V and J are TRBV5-1 and TRBJ1-2; no clear D. Germline CDR1 reads SGHRS; CDR2 reads YFSETQ. This CDR3 contains 14 residues. V was cut by 3 bases and J by 7 bases, with 16 bases left in between. CDR3 DNA: TGCGCCAGCAGCTCAAACCGGGAGCACCGTGGCTACACCTTC. It codes for CASSSNREHRGYTF.

The chain recombines TRBV28 with TRBJ2-7; D might be TRBD1 (6 bases). CDR3 length equals 14 residues. Between the trimmed V and J ends, which lost 5 bases and 7 bases, there was a span of 18 bases. The germline V gene encodes CDR1 MDHEN and CDR2 SYDVKM. The CDR3, as DNA: TGTGCCAGCAGTCCAAACAGGGTATTGAGTGAGCAGTACTTC. It is translated as CASSPNRVLSEQYF.

This clone appeared once. The chain uses TRBV11-3 and TRBJ2-7, with 7 bases identical to TRBD2. Germline V gene lookup returns CDR1 SGHNT and CDR2 YENEEA. This CDR3 comprises 13 residues. With 2 bases clipped from V and 3 bases from J, the junction kept 1 base outside the gene matches. The CDR3 nucleotides read TGTGCCAGCAGCTTAAGGGAGGGCTACGAGCAGTACTTC. Translating gives CASSLREGYEQYF.

The gene calls are TRBV5-1 and TRBJ2-1; TRBD2 agrees at 14 bases. The length of the CDR3 is 16 residues. Per germline, CDR1 SGHRS and CDR2 YFSETQ. V was clipped by 4 bases and J by 7 bases; unmatched bases: 7. Here the CDR3 reads CASSPPGLAGVNEQFF. The CDR3 DNA is TGCGCCAGCAGCCCACCGGGACTAGCGGGAGTTAATGAGCAGTTCTTC.